The T cell receptor (beta chain) described here comes from a study of T cells in Graves' hyperthyroidism and ophthalmopathy (dated by TCRdb to the late 2010s). For the study in its entirety: To identify distinguishing TCR V-J signatures, a discovery cohort of around 100 patients was used, comprising fewer than 45 with Graves' ophthalmopathy and around 57 with stable Graves' hyperthyroidism. For training and testing, the roughly 100 patients in the discovery cohort were randomly divided in a 7:3 ratio. The paper describes TCR Vbeta CDR3 sequencing of about 140 peripheral blood samples, made up of some 42 ophthalmopathy patients, approximately 73 hyperthyroidism patients and 17 progressor patients. Prospective prediction of ophthalmopathy was tested in an independent validation cohort consisting of fewer than 20 hyperthyroidism patients and 17 patients who later progressed to ophthalmopathy. In addition, the study compared T-cell repertoires in thyroid tissue and in blood from roughly six Graves' hyperthyroidism patients. Following sampling, methimazole starting at 30 mg daily was given to hyperthyroidism patients, and high-dose intravenous methylprednisolone was given to ophthalmopathy patients. What the authors observed across the whole study: Sample size was not statistically predetermined, and blinding of investigators to group allocation was not performed. In validation, the model predicted progression to ophthalmopathy a median of roughly 6.1 months before onset, with about 70% sensitivity and almost 75% specificity. Ophthalmopathy was separated from stable hyperthyroidism by a 13 V-J signature model, with about 88% sensitivity and about 81% specificity obtained in cross-validation and 80%/75% obtained in testing. Most expanded thyroid clonotypes (frequency above 0.001) were also detected in blood, a finding suggesting that blood repertoires may reflect thyroid immune responses.

TCR beta CDR3 regions were amplified from RNA transcripts. For the first round of RT-PCR on the TCR CDR3, the HTBI primer set was used together with the Qiagen OneStep RT-PCR kit. Libraries were constructed in a second round of multiplex PCR, after which size selection and purification were performed. The libraries were sequenced on an Illumina HiSeq2000 using paired-end 100 bp reads. As for how the authors treated the data: SOAPnuke was used to process the raw data, throwing out any read that contained adapters or uncalled bases, had a mean Phred below 15, or lacked an exact constant-primer or identifier match. COPE v1.2.5 was used to merge high-quality paired reads, and clonotypes were defined as unique nucleotide sequences. Clonotypes were aligned to IMGT TRBV, TRBD and TRBJ reference segments using MiTCR v1.1. The analysis was restricted to V-J combinations with a frequency above 0.0001, which together covered 99% to 99.2% of the repertoires. A TCS score was defined as the ratio between F50 (clonal expansion) and ExV (chaos), using BLOSUM62-based TCRdist between CDR3 peptides within each V-J. Welch's t-statistics and random forest reduced around 550 V-J features to some 14, which were used in a naive Bayes classifier (R e1071). The similarity between thyroid and blood repertoires was quantified using the Morisita-Horn index. TCRdb ran its own pipeline on the public reads, namely fastp trimming at Q25 and MiXCR clone calling, and kept in-frame beta chains. Each entry merges the rows of one CDR3 protein and shows their most common DNA and genes. These V and J calls derive from TCRdb rather than the authors' analysis. This sample is represented by around 600,000 distinct CDR3 sequences; 40% to 55% of them were singletons. The top ten constitute under 8% of the sample.

CDR1 and CDR2 were assigned from the germline V gene as MGHDK and SYGVNS. Trimmed from V: 4 bases; trimmed from J: 7 bases; junction bases lacking a gene match: 9. The CDR3, from cysteine to phenylalanine, totals 15 residues. Of all the DNA, just the CDR3 is kept, 45 bases in frame from base 1. This clonotype was found many times. Its antigen target is currently unknown. Base-call qualities are not available, and no considerably larger clone is one nucleotide away. Exclusion was applied to patients with uncontrolled infections, other autoimmune diseases, pregnancy or lactation. Clinical symptoms, serum thyroxine and TRAb, thyroid ultrasound, and orbital computed tomography formed the basis for the diagnoses. Trizol reagent was used to extract total RNA, and RNA quality was then checked on an Agilent 2100 Bioanalyzer.

The clonotype comes from an adult man with Graves' disease, either hyperthyroidism or ophthalmopathy (not recorded which). The sequence is built from TRBV25-1 and TRBJ1-1; 10 middle bases align to TRBD1. Sequencing input: peripheral blood or thyroid tissue (not recorded which). The CDR3 protein sequence reads: CASSALSTGGSEAFF. The DNA is as follows: TGTGCCAGCAGTGCCCTCTCGACAGGGGGCAGTGAAGCTTTCTTT.